This TCR beta chain is drawn from a study of blood T cell repertoires in COVID-19. Study details: Samples taken during acute and convalescent COVID-19 were collected in the United States, Italy and Spain. Sources were T cells, B-cell-depleted T cells, or PBMCs; the material itself was cDNA or gDNA.

The germline CDR1 and CDR2 sequences are LNHNV and YYDKDF (reference sequence). J lost 7 bases, V lost 0 bases, and 5 bases had no gene match. This CDR3 is built from 14 residues. Generated by immunoSEQ multiplex PCR, the TCRdb table keeps only in-frame clones and is missing some. The top ten hold 2.5% to 4% of the sample, which has over 130,000 clones, roughly 85% seen once. The chain has TRBV15 and TRBJ2-7; 8 nucleotides agree with TRBD2. The sequenced sample was peripheral blood. This clonotype was sampled from a man between 65 and 80 years old with acute or convalescent COVID-19. The DNA for the CDR3 is TGTGCCACCAGCAGAGAAGCGGGAGATCAAGAGCAGTACTTC. It translates to CATSREAGDQEQYF.